This paragraph reports one T cell receptor beta chain. The specificity of this receptor is unknown. Nothing much larger sits one base from this clone, and base qualities are not available. CD8 naive samples were CD45RO-negative cells positively selected for CCR7, giving a CD45RA+CCR7+ population that excluded TemRA cells. Donors were healthy HIV-negative adults with no recently reported acute infections or vaccinations. Every donor was a Caucasian adult living in Nashville, Tennessee, USA. After blood collection by leukapheresis, PBMCs were isolated using Ficoll-Histopaque density gradient centrifugation and then cryopreserved in the vapor phase of liquid nitrogen. Purity and quantity of every magnetically sorted T cell population were checked by analytical flow cytometry. Genomic DNA was isolated from every sorted fraction and measured by UV absorbance on a Nanodrop 2000c. The data are from a study of shared clonotypes between healthy human individuals (dated by TCRdb to about 2020). Study-level background: The cohort included a few men and a couple of women between 18 and 49 years of age. For each donor, CD4 naive and CD4 memory were each given three plates, CD8 naive was given two plates, and CD8 memory was given one plate. To estimate repertoire size and how much clonotype sharing occurs between individuals, the study deeply sequenced the blood TCR repertoires of five or six healthy adults. To increase sequencing depth and limit assay-specific biases, different laboratories used diverse techniques to prepare libraries and sequence TCR repertoires. Per donor, leukapheresis produced somewhere between about 0.85 and 9.5 billion PBMCs. General findings and caveats noted by the study authors: Pairwise subsampling led to the expectation that sequencing depth would affect the degree of clonotype sharing among donors. Roughly 5% of naive CD4, roughly 3.5% of naive CD8, around 2.3% of memory CD4, and 0.4% of memory CD8 clonotypes were shared across several donors. Sampling was restricted to blood, and TCR repertoires in tissues likely differ from the TCR repertoires found in blood. Larger estimated clonotype richness was generally found for naive subsets than for memory subsets. Clonotypes shared by all four sorted-subset donors showed higher generation probabilities than non-shared clonotypes. The small number of donors limited the genetic and exposure-history diversity represented. Incomplete sequencing was indicated by rarefaction of sorted-subset datasets, despite the large sequencing depth.

TCR CDR3 regions were amplified from genomic DNA by multiplex PCR using the deep immunoSEQ assay. For each cell subset, the extracted genomic DNA was distributed evenly across all wells of several immunoSEQ 96-well plates, and each plate served as one replicate. For sorted subsets, around 200 ng genomic DNA, equal to tens of thousands of T cell genomes, was loaded into each replicate PCR. The purified libraries were quantified using a Qubit 3.0 fluorometer, sized with a Bioanalyzer 2100, and then quantified again using the KAPA Library Quantification kit. Every immunoSEQ 96-well plate was sequenced on a dedicated single-read 150-cycle Illumina NextSeq 550 flow cell. On the study's bioinformatics: Because only junctional sequences without quality scores were contained in the immunoSEQ output, filtering matching that applied to full-length reads could not be performed. Sequences were annotated with PyIR, a Python wrapper for IgBLAST v1.9, and V/J genes and CDR3 were assigned using IMGT germline references. Reads with weak V/J assignments (E-value above 1e-6), missing CDR3, stop codons, out-of-frame junctions, or ambiguous translated residues were removed. A V3J clonotype was defined by an identical inferred V gene, J gene, and CDR3 amino acid sequence. Percentage overlap between repertoires was computed as shared unique clonotypes divided by the size of the smaller repertoire. RTK rarefaction, the Chao1 estimator, and Recon v2.1 estimates of unobserved clonotypes were used to assess repertoire richness. Generation probabilities for all TCRbeta clonotypes obtained by the gDNA method from a few donors were computed using OLGA. The table was pulled from immuneACCESS by TCRdb, which kept in-frame rearrangements only. Such tables lose some clones; where checked, under half of the loss comes from unresolved V genes, and the rest has no known cause. D and trimming were read from the DNA, whereas the V and J calls and clone size are those reported in that table. This sample gives around 2,000,000 clones in total; 90% to 95% of them show up just once. The biggest ten clones account for 1.5% to 2% of the sample.

The CDR3 covers 15 residues, taking in both the cysteine and the phenylalanine. Just CDR3 DNA is preserved here, 45 bases in frame from base 1. Ends trimmed: V by 5 bases, J by 3 bases; bases unmatched to a gene: 7. CDR1 and CDR2 are drawn from the germline V gene (reference sequence): MNHEY, SMNVEV. The clonotype was recovered from a young man in good health. Some clones in this sample may be carry-over from other donors' samples. This receptor chain uses TRBV27 and TRBJ2-7; 10 central bases correspond to TRBD2. The sequenced sample consisted of naive CD8+ T cells from PBMCs. This sample's cell subset or site label indicates: CD45RA+CCR7+. In nucleotide form, the sequence is TGTGCCAGCAGTGGGAGTCTAGCGGGAGACTACGAGCAGTACTTC. Translation gives CASSGSLAGDYEQYF.